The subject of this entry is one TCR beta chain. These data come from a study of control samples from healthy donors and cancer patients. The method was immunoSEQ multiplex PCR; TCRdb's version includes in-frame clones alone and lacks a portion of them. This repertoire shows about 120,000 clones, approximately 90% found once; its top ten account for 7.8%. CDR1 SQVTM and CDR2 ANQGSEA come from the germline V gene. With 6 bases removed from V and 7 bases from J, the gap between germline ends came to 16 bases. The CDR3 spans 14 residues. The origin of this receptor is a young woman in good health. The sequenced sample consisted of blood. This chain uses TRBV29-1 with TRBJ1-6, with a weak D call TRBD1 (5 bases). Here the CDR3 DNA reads TGCAGCGTACGACAACGGGACGGAAATTCACCCCTCCACTTT. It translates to CSVRQRDGNSPLHF.